This entry features one T cell receptor beta chain sequence. The data belong to a study of shared clonotypes between healthy human individuals. In replicate PCRs of sorted subsets, roughly 190 ng DNA, about 30,000 T cell genomes, was used. Method: immunoSEQ multiplex PCR; TCRdb's copy keeps in-frame clones and lacks some. This table holds a few million clones, around 95% found once. CD8 cells classed as naive were CD45RO-negative and positively selected for CCR7, excluding terminally differentiated effector memory CD45RA+ cells. The sample comprised naive CD8+ T cells from PBMCs. This clonotype was obtained from a man aged 18 to 29 in good health. Some clones in this sample may be carry-over from other donors' samples.

CDR3 bases: TGCGCCAGCAGCCATCGGGAAGCCTCCTACGAGCAGTACTTC. Protein product: CASSHREASYEQYF. The chain carries TRBV4-3 and TRBJ2-7; perhaps TRBD2 as D (5 bases). V lost 3 bases, J lost 0 bases, and 9 bases lay in between. Germline CDR1 and CDR2: LGHNA and YSLEER. The CDR3 length is 14 residues.